This is a list of T cell receptor beta chains from one sample in a study of T cell responses to AZD1222 COVID-19 vaccine. TCRdb's table, derived via immunoSEQ multiplex PCR, lists solely in-frame clones and lacks some. The profile shows approximately 180,000 clones, approximately 90% of them singletons. Sequenced here: peripheral blood, sampled 28 days after the second AZD1222 dose. Receptors were obtained from an adult who received the AZD1222 COVID-19 vaccine. Both conserved end residues are part of each CDR3. D genes are given only for firm matches. The listing skips clone size in some rows; elsewhere it reads once, few, many or a size class.

CDR3 length	D gene	V gene	J gene	clone size	CDR3 DNA	CDR3 protein
15	-	TRBV9	TRBJ1-4	once	TGTGCCAGCAGCCCTCTTTGGACCGCGAATGAAAAACTGTTTTTT	CASSPLWTANEKLFF
17	TRBD1	TRBV5-6	TRBJ1-2	-	TGTGCCAGCAGCAAACGGGACAGCGCCCTAAAAAACTATGGCTACACCTTC	CASSKRDSALKNYGYTF
14	TRBD1	TRBV28	TRBJ2-3	-	TGCGCCAGCAGTCCGGGGACAGGGCCAGATACGCAGTATTTT	CASSPGTGPDTQYF
14	-	TRBV7-2	TRBJ1-1	-	TGTGCCAGCAGCACCGGGTCGACAAACACTGAAGCTTTCTTT	CASSTGSTNTEAFF
15	-	TRBV28	TRBJ1-3	-	TGTGCCAGCAGTTTAGGGCAGGGGCCTGGAAACACCATATATTTT	CASSLGQGPGNTIYF
15	TRBD1	TRBV7-3	TRBJ2-7	once	TGTGCCAGCAGCTTATCAGGGGGCGGGTTCGGCGAGCAGTACTTC	CASSLSGGGFGEQYF
14	TRBD2	TRBV24-1	TRBJ2-7	-	TGTGCCACCAGTGATGGCGGGAGAGGAGGAGAGCAGTACTTC	CATSDGGRGGEQYF
17	-	TRBV7-8	TRBJ2-1	-	TGTGCCAGCAGCTTAGGAATCGGTAGTACGGTGGCCAATGAGCAGTTCTTC	CASSLGIGSTVANEQFF
15	-	TRBV5-4	TRBJ2-6	-	TGTGCCAGCAGCTTCCCGGGCTCTGGGGCCAACGTCCTGACTTTC	CASSFPGSGANVLTF
14	TRBD1	TRBV24-1	TRBJ2-1	-	TGTGCCACCAGTTCACAGGGGGCGATCAATGAGCAGTTCTTC	CATSSQGAINEQFF
15	-	TRBV28	TRBJ1-5	-	TGTGCCAGCAGTCCGGCCGGATGGGGCAATCAGCCCCAGCATTTT	CASSPAGWGNQPQHF
14	TRBD1	TRBV5-4	TRBJ2-3	-	TGTGCCAGCAGCTTGTTACAGGGGACAGATACGCAGTATTTT	CASSLLQGTDTQYF
15	-	TRBV3-1/TRBV3-2	TRBJ1-3	-	TGTGCCAGCAGCCAAGATACCGGTTCTGGAAACACCATATATTTT	CASSQDTGSGNTIYF
17	-	TRBV4-3	TRBJ1-1	-	TGCGCCAGCAGCCACCACCCCCCGACAGTGGTGAACACTGAAGCTTTCTTT	CASSHHPPTVVNTEAFF
15	TRBD1	TRBV5-1	TRBJ1-6	-	TGCGCCAGCAGCTCGGAGGGGGCGAGTAATTCACCCCTCCACTTT	CASSSEGASNSPLHF
15	-	TRBV4-3	TRBJ1-2	-	TGCGCCAGCAGCCAAGATAGTTCCAGTCCCTATGGCTACACCTTC	CASSQDSSSPYGYTF
15	TRBD1	TRBV28	TRBJ1-6	-	TGTGCCAGCAGGGAAAGGACAGGCGGGAATTCACCCCTCCACTTT	CASRERTGGNSPLHF
15	TRBD1	TRBV11-1	TRBJ1-6	once	TGTGCCAGCAGCCTAGGGGCAGGGGGAAATTCACCCCTCCACTTT	CASSLGAGGNSPLHF
17	-	TRBV30	TRBJ2-3	-	TGTGCCTGGAGTCTCCCGAGGTTCGGGGTTAGCACAGATACGCAGTATTTT	CAWSLPRFGVSTDTQYF
13	-	TRBV19	TRBJ1-5	few	TGTGCCAGTAGTTCTATGACCGATCAGCCCCAGCATTTT	CASSSMTDQPQHF
14	-	TRBV2	TRBJ1-5	once	TGTGCCAGCAGTGTGGGGGAAGGCGGCCAGCCCCAGCATTTT	CASSVGEGGQPQHF
15	TRBD1	TRBV7-9	TRBJ1-1	few	TGTGCCAGCAGCTTAGAAAACAGGGGGAACACTGAAGCTTTCTTT	CASSLENRGNTEAFF
15	TRBD1	TRBV7-8	TRBJ2-7	-	TGTGCCAGCAGCCAATCCGGGACAGGATACTACGAGCAGTACTTC	CASSQSGTGYYEQYF
15	-	TRBV9	TRBJ2-5	-	TGTGCCAGCAGCGTAGGGGGTGAGGCCCAAGAGACCCAGTACTTC	CASSVGGEAQETQYF
11	-	TRBV28	TRBJ1-5	once	TGTGCCAGCAGTCGGAATCAGCCCCAGCATTTT	CASSRNQPQHF
16	TRBD2	TRBV7-3	TRBJ2-3	-	TGTGCCAGCAGCATTGGGCCAGCGGGAGGGGCAGATACGCAGTATTTT	CASSIGPAGGADTQYF
18	TRBD1	TRBV28	TRBJ1-5	few	TGTGCCAGCAGGGGACCGGGACAGGGAGTACTCAGCAATCAGCCCCAGCATTTT	CASRGPGQGVLSNQPQHF
11	-	TRBV6-2/TRBV6-3	TRBJ1-2	-	TGTGCCAGCAGCTCCCTGGGGGGCTACACCTTC	CASSSLGGYTF
17	TRBD2	TRBV3-1/TRBV3-2	TRBJ2-7	-	TGTGCCAGCAGCCAACACCCGGGACTAGCGGGATCCGACGAGCAGTACTTC	CASSQHPGLAGSDEQYF
16	TRBD1	TRBV4-3	TRBJ2-7	-	TGCGCCAGCAGCCAAGACTGGACAGGGGGCTCTTACGAGCAGTACTTC	CASSQDWTGGSYEQYF
16	-	TRBV18	TRBJ2-3	-	TGTGCCAGCTCACCGCGGGGCAGATTAAACACAGATACGCAGTATTTT	CASSPRGRLNTDTQYF
15	TRBD2	TRBV28	TRBJ2-1	-	TGTGCCAGCAGCCTTAGCGGGAGTATCAACAATGAGCAGTTCTTC	CASSLSGSINNEQFF
15	-	TRBV6-2/TRBV6-3	TRBJ2-7	-	TGTGCCAGCAGCCCCCTCCCCAGACCCAGGTCGGAGCAGTACTTC	CASSPLPRPRSEQYF
20	TRBD2	TRBV19	TRBJ2-1	once	TGTGCCAGTAGTAGACAGGGAATAGGACTAGCGGGGCCTAGGGCGGTGGAGCAGTTCTTC	CASSRQGIGLAGPRAVEQFF
17	TRBD2	TRBV9	TRBJ2-2	-	TGTGCCAGCAGCGTAGACTCAAGTGGGAGGGGCACCGGGGAGCTGTTTTTT	CASSVDSSGRGTGELFF
18	-	TRBV28	TRBJ1-5	-	TGTGCCAGCACCTCCCGATTAAAAACGGAGCATAGCAATCAGCCCCAGCATTTT	CASTSRLKTEHSNQPQHF
16	TRBD2	TRBV28	TRBJ2-5	-	TGTGCCAGCAGTCCCCGGGGAGGGCTGGCACAAGAGACCCAGTACTTC	CASSPRGGLAQETQYF
14	-	TRBV3-1/TRBV3-2	TRBJ1-2	-	TGTGCCAGCAGAAGCGCGACTGCGGGCTATGGCTACACCTTC	CASRSATAGYGYTF
14	-	TRBV2	TRBJ1-6	-	TGTGCCAGCAGTGACGACACCGACTCTTCACCCCTCCACTTT	CASSDDTDSSPLHF
15	-	TRBV3-1/TRBV3-2	TRBJ1-4	-	TGTGCCAGCAGGCGAAGGCCTCCTCGGAGTGAAAAACTGTTTTTT	CASRRRPPRSEKLFF
15	-	TRBV6-5	TRBJ2-5	-	TGTGCCAGCAGACCCGAAGGGGGTTATCAAGAGACCCAGTACTTC	CASRPEGGYQETQYF
17	TRBD2	TRBV7-3	TRBJ2-1	-	TGTGCCAGCAGCCCAACCCGGACTAGCGGGGCCTACAATGAGCAGTTCTTC	CASSPTRTSGAYNEQFF
16	TRBD1	TRBV19	TRBJ1-5	once	TGTGCCAGTACCCTTCCCCAGGGGGCTGGCAATCAGCCCCAGCATTTT	CASTLPQGAGNQPQHF
14	-	TRBV4-1	TRBJ1-2	-	TGCGCCAGCAGCCCCTGGGGGACCCCGGATGGCTACACCTTC	CASSPWGTPDGYTF
15	TRBD2	TRBV18	TRBJ2-7	-	TGTGCCAGCTCATTCGCCCGGACTAGCTCCTACGAGCAGTACTTC	CASSFARTSSYEQYF
14	TRBD1	TRBV5-6	TRBJ2-1	-	TGTGCCAGCAGCCCCGGACAGGTGAGGGATGAGCAGTTCTTC	CASSPGQVRDEQFF
14	-	TRBV28	TRBJ1-5	-	TGTGCCAGCAGCGGAGACATTAGCAATCAGCCCCAGCATTTT	CASSGDISNQPQHF